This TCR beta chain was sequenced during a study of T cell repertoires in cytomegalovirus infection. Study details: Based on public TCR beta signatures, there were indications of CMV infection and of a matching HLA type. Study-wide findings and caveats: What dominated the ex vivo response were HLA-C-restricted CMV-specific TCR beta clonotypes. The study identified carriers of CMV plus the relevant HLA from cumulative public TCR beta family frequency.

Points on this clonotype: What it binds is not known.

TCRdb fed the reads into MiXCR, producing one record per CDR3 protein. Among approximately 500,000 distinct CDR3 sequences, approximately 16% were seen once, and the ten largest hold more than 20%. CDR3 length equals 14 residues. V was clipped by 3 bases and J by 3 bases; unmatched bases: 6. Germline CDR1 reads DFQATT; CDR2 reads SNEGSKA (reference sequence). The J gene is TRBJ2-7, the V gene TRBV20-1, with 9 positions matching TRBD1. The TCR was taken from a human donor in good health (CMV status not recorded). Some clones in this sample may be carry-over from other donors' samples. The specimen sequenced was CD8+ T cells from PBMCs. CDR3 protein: CSARDRGLGYEQYF. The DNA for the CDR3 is TGCAGTGCTAGGGACAGGGGTCTCGGCTACGAGCAGTACTTC.